This T cell receptor (beta chain) was documented in a study of T cells after yellow fever vaccination. Study-level findings and limits: A limited proportion of clonotypes was detected within both the CD4 and CD8 compartments.

V shed 7 bases and J shed 4 bases, with 14 bases lying between them. The CDR3 length is 12 residues. The V gene's germline CDR1 is SQVTM and CDR2 ANQGSEA. As for this clonotype: Its antigen remains unidentified.

Generation of TCR cDNA used 5'RACE template switching (which added a universal primer site and UMIs). TCRdb re-analysed the 5' RACE reads in MiXCR, keeping a single row per CDR3 protein. The profile shows 610,000 or so distinct CDR3 sequences, roughly an eighth of them singletons. The sequenced sample was PBMCs, obtained on the day of the yellow fever booster vaccination. The source is a man aged 25 to 45 who received the YFV17D yellow fever vaccine. This sequence joins TRBV29-1 and TRBJ2-7; TRBD2 might be the D (6 bases). For the CDR3, the DNA is TGCAGCGGCGGGACTGGGCTTTACGAGCAGTACTTC. It encodes CSGGTGLYEQYF.